This entry describes one T cell receptor (beta chain). The antigen is not known. A read error may be the cause here, since a much bigger clone is one base away. These data originate in a study of molecular identifiers for immune sequencing clone quantification. The study's findings and limits: Clonotypes topping 20 RNA copies carried over 98% of effector molecules but under 1% of naive ones.

Looked up from germline, CDR1 is SEHNR and CDR2 is FQNEAQ (reference sequence). V was clipped by 1 base and J by 5 bases, with 9 bases between them. CDR3 length: 13 residues. For bulk TCR libraries, previously described methods and listed TCR primers were used. Via MiXCR, TCRdb re-called the PCR reads, giving one row per CDR3 protein. The sample shows more than 450,000 distinct CDR3 sequences, about a fifth of them seen only once. The V gene is TRBV7-9, the J gene TRBJ2-7; D call uncertain. The sample comprised naive CD8+ T cells from blood, with Jurkat cell RNA spiked in. The subset is: FACS-sorted CD8+CD4-CCR7+CD45RA+ naive T cells. This receptor was identified in a human donor in good health. Some libraries in this study had Jurkat cell RNA spiked in. In DNA, the CDR3 is TGTGCCAGCAGCTTAGGCCTAGAGGACGAGCAGTACTTC. Translated, it gives CASSLGLEDEQYF.